This TCR beta chain was identified during a study of T cells expressing NK-cell markers. For each CDR3 protein, TCRdb gives one entry from its re-call of the 5' RACE reads, without DNA. The table for this sample gives about 160,000 distinct CDR3 sequences. This CDR3 has 16 amino acids. Germline-derived CDR1 and CDR2 are MNHEY and SVGEGT. The sequenced sample consisted of blood T cells: a sorted CD56 or NKG2C T cell subset, CD4+ or CD8+ T cells, or bulk PBMC T cells (not recorded which). This TCR derives from a man aged 18 to 69 in good health. The chain links TRBV6-2 or TRBV6-3 to TRBJ2-2; the TRBD2 assignment by TCRdb is unverifiable without DNA. CDR3 sequence: CASSYGPQVHTGELFF.